One sample yielded the 19 T cell receptor beta chains listed below, sequenced in a study of Graves' ophthalmopathy and Graves' hyperthyroidism. The authors amplified TCR beta CDR3 regions from RNA transcripts. RT-PCR in the first round used HTBI primers; a second-round multiplex PCR followed. TCRdb ran MiXCR on the multiplex PCR reads and lists one entry per CDR3 protein. The data show about 500,000 distinct CDR3 sequences, around an eighth seen once. Material: blood. The receptor source for this set is a woman aged 25 to 39 with Graves' ophthalmopathy.

In this sample, this clonotype turned up many times. The chain is built from TRBV30 and TRBJ1-1; a weak D match, TRBD1 (5 bases). Germline CDR1 reads GTSNPN; CDR2 reads SVGIG (reference sequence). The V gene lost 4 bases and the J gene lost 1 base, with 16 bases spanning the gap. CDR3 length: 15 residues. CDR3 nucleotide sequence: TGTGCCTGGACCCCCTTGGGCAGGGCGAACACTGAAGCTTTCTTT. Translating it yields CAWTPLGRANTEAFF. Drawing the rest from reference TRBV30 and TRBJ1-1, the complete variable domain is SQTIHQWPATLVQPVGSPLSLECTVEGTSNPNLYWYRQAAGRGLQLLFYSVGIGQISSEVPQNLSASRPQDRQFILSSKKLLLSDSGFYLCAWTPLGRANTEAFFGQGTRLTVV.

This clonotype was seen many times. V usage is TRBV19 and J usage is TRBJ1-2, with D maybe TRBD1 (5 bases). This CDR3 region has 13 residues. In germline, CDR1 is LNHDA, CDR2 SQIVND (reference sequence). Trimming took off 9 bases at V and 2 bases at J, with 13 bases between the two ends. In DNA, the CDR3 is TGTGCCAGCCGAATCACAGGCAACTATGGCTACACCTTC. As protein: CASRITGNYGYTF.

This clonotype came up many times. This sequence joins TRBV19 and TRBJ1-2, with 10 bases identical to TRBD1. Germline V lookup: CDR1 LNHDA, CDR2 SQIVND (reference sequence). V was clipped by 6 bases and J by 0 bases; unmatched bases: 13. The CDR3 is 18 amino acids. CDR3 sequence: CASRPTGGASTSNYGYTF. CDR3 sequence (DNA): TGTGCCAGTAGGCCGACAGGGGGCGCATCGACTTCTAACTATGGCTACACCTTC.

The chain carries TRBV2 and TRBJ1-6; the D gene is possibly TRBD1 (5 bases). Per germline, CDR1 SNHLY and CDR2 FYNNEI. V was pared by 4 bases and J by 0 bases, with 16 bases between. The CDR3 is 18 amino acids. CDR3 protein: CASSGSRDGSSYNSPLHF. DNA of the CDR3: TGTGCCAGCAGTGGATCTAGGGACGGAAGCTCCTATAATTCACCCCTCCACTTT.

This clonotype has ten or more counts. The chain couples TRBV19 to TRBJ2-5; 12 bases are shared with TRBD2. J lost 2 bases, V lost 10 bases, and 11 bases had no gene match. The CDR3 extends over 16 amino acids. Germline CDR1 and CDR2: LNHDA and SQIVND (reference sequence). The CDR3 DNA sequence: TGTGCCACCTCAAGGGGACTAGCGGGTCCACAAGAGACCCAGTACTTC. Encoded protein: CATSRGLAGPQETQYF. Combining the CDR3 with reference TRBV19 and TRBJ2-5 gives the whole variable domain DGGITQSPKYLFRKEGQNVTLSCEQNLNHDAMYWYRQDPGQGLRLIYYSQIVNDFQKGDIAEGYSVSREKKESFPLTVTSAQKNPTAFYLCATSRGLAGPQETQYFGPGTRLLVL.

This clonotype was observed at least ten times. The chain has TRBV7-2 and TRBJ2-7; TRBD1 or TRBD2 may be the D gene (6 bases each). In germline, CDR1 is SGHTA, CDR2 FQGNSA. Trimming took 1 base from V and 3 from J, leaving 13 bases between them. The CDR3 extends over 15 amino acids. CDR3 nucleotide sequence: TGTGCCAGCAGCTTAGTCCGGGGGCCTATCTACGAGCAGTACTTC. Translated: CASSLVRGPIYEQYF.

The sample holds many counts of this clonotype. The rearrangement links TRBV13 to TRBJ2-7; 7 nucleotides line up with TRBD1. The germline gives CDR1 PRHDT, CDR2 FYEKMQ (reference sequence). V was clipped by 4 bases and J by 2 bases; unmatched bases: 5. The CDR3 spans 14 residues. CDR3 loop: CASSSKDRTYEQYF. In DNA form, the CDR3 reads TGTGCCAGCAGCTCAAAGGACAGGACCTACGAGCAGTACTTC.

At least ten counts were recorded for this clonotype. The rearrangement joins TRBV12-3 or TRBV12-4 to TRBJ2-7, with D possibly matching TRBD1 (5 bases). Deletions cut 2 bases from V and 6 bases from J, with 8 bases between. The CDR3 sequence is 12 residues long. The DNA for the CDR3 is TGTGCCAGCAGTTTAAGGGGCCTCGAGCAGTACTTC. Its translation is CASSLRGLEQYF.

This clonotype was counted a few times. With a much larger clone just one base away, this may be a read error. The rearrangement links TRBV9 to TRBJ1-2, with no clear D. Germline lookup yields CDR1 SGDLS and CDR2 YYNGEE. V dropped 0 bases and J dropped 0 bases, with 9 bases sitting between them. The CDR3 runs to 15 residues. CDR3 protein: CASSVDEWANYGYTF. The CDR3, as DNA: TGTGCCAGCAGCGTAGACGAGTGGGCTAACTATGGCTACACCTTC.

This clonotype was counted between two and nine times. The V gene is TRBV10-3, the J gene TRBJ2-1; 10 positions agree with TRBD2. The V gene's germline CDR1 is ENHRY and CDR2 SYGVKD. CDR3 size: 13 residues. With 10 bases clipped from V and 10 bases from J, the junction kept 10 bases outside the gene matches. CDR3 protein: CATEKREGWEQFF. DNA for the CDR3: TGTGCCACCGAAAAGCGGGAGGGTTGGGAGCAGTTCTTC.

This clonotype is a singleton in its sample. The chain joins TRBV6-1 to TRBJ2-7, with TRBD1 as a possible D gene (6 bases). Germline V gives CDR1 MNHNS, CDR2 SASEGT. Between the trimmed V and J ends, which lost 3 bases and 2 bases, there was a span of 11 bases. The CDR3 loop spans 14 amino acids. CDR3 sequence reads: CASSDETGAYEQYF. In DNA, the CDR3 is TGTGCCAGCAGTGACGAGACAGGTGCCTACGAGCAGTACTTC.

This clonotype has at least ten counts. The chain has TRBV28 and TRBJ2-7; 11 bases are shared with TRBD1. With 5 bases clipped from V and 6 bases from J, the junction kept 12 bases outside the gene matches. Germline values: CDR1 MDHEN, CDR2 SYDVKM. The CDR3 is 16 amino acids. The CDR3 protein is CASSEEWTGGMGEQYF. The DNA of the CDR3 is TGTGCCAGCAGTGAGGAGTGGACAGGGGGCATGGGCGAGCAGTACTTC.

This clonotype was recorded many times. This chain uses TRBV6-5 with TRBJ1-6; D uncertain. The length of the CDR3 is 14 residues. Trimming removed 2 bases from V and 4 bases from J, with 6 bases in between. Germline lookup yields CDR1 MNHEY and CDR2 SVGAGI. The CDR3 sequence: CASSYRSYNSPLHF. DNA of the CDR3: TGTGCCAGCAGTTACCGCTCTTATAATTCACCCCTCCACTTT.

There are many counts of this clonotype. The chain recombines TRBV6-1 with TRBJ1-2; a weak D match, TRBD1 (6 bases). The CDR3 length is 15 residues. The germline CDR1 and CDR2 sequences are MNHNS and SASEGT. V lost 4 bases and J 2 bases, leaving 14 bases between the germline ends. The CDR3 sequence: CASSGHGQQNYGYTF. In nucleotides, the CDR3 is TGTGCCAGCAGTGGCCATGGACAGCAAAACTATGGCTACACCTTC.

This clonotype was seen at least ten times. The CDR3 DNA follows: TGTGCCAGCAGTTACTCAATACAAGGGTTAGCCAAAAACATTCAGTACTTC. Amino acid sequence: CASSYSIQGLAKNIQYF. V gene TRBV6-5 combines with J gene TRBJ2-4; D uncertain. Trimming took 0 bases from V and 0 from J, leaving 12 bases between them. The CDR3 extends over 17 amino acids. Germline CDR1 is MNHEY and CDR2 is SVGAGI.

This clonotype was recorded many times. The chain recombines TRBV7-9 with TRBJ1-5; D might be TRBD1 (6 bases). Germline CDR1 SEHNR, CDR2 FQNEAQ (reference sequence). This CDR3 has 18 amino acids. The V gene lost 0 bases and the J gene lost 7 bases, with 22 bases spanning the gap. CDR3 sequence reads: CASSLAKTGGPLKQPQHF. The CDR3 DNA reads TGTGCCAGCAGCTTAGCAAAGACAGGAGGGCCCCTCAAGCAGCCCCAGCATTTT.

This clonotype appeared a few times. V is TRBV3-1 and J is TRBJ2-7, with D perhaps TRBD1 or TRBD2 (5 bases each). The CDR3 runs 15 residues. Germline values: CDR1 LGHDT, CDR2 YNNKEL (reference sequence). The V gene lost 1 base and the J gene lost 3 bases, with 13 bases spanning the gap. CDR3 loop: CASSQAGPALYEQYF. As DNA, the CDR3 is TGTGCCAGCAGCCAAGCGGGGCCAGCACTCTACGAGCAGTACTTC.

This clonotype was recorded at least ten times. J is TRBJ1-2 and V is TRBV7-2, with D perhaps matching TRBD1 (5 bases). Trimming left V 5 bases short and J 3 bases short, with 13 bases between. CDR3 length: 14 residues. Germline V gives CDR1 SGHTA, CDR2 FQGNSA. The CDR3 sequence: CASSPEGRDYGYTF. The CDR3 DNA sequence: TGTGCCAGCAGCCCAGAGGGCAGGGACTATGGCTACACCTTC.

This clonotype was counted between two and nine times. The chain joins TRBV20-1 to TRBJ2-2; TRBD1 matches at 8 bases. From germline, CDR1 is DFQATT and CDR2 SNEGSKA (reference sequence). This CDR3 contains 16 residues. The V and J ends lost 2 bases and 3 bases, in that order; junction bases with no gene match: 8. Here the CDR3 DNA reads TGCAGTGCTAGACCTCCGGACAGGGCCCACACCGGGGAGCTGTTTTTT. This sequence encodes CSARPPDRAHTGELFF.